The T cell receptor beta chain under discussion was sequenced for a study of blood T cell repertoires in COVID-19. About the research overall: The samples span acute and convalescent COVID-19 from the United States, Italy and Spain. T cells, B-cell-depleted T cells, or PBMCs provided the cDNA or gDNA that served as material.

Trimming at V came to 7 bases and at J to 4 bases, leaving 12 bases not matched to a gene. Germline V gene data show CDR1 as SNHLY and CDR2 as FYNNEI. CDR3 length: 15 residues. In the original processing: Nucleated cell number was recorded as an estimate derived from reference gene primer amplification. The assay was immunoSEQ multiplex PCR, and TCRdb's table has in-frame clones only and misses some. The DNA was the basis for D and trimming; V, J and clone size are from that table. Seen here are 45,000 or so clones, about 83% observed once, and the top ten hold roughly 8%. The origin of this receptor is a man older than 75 in a cohort sampled during active COVID-19. The chain combines TRBV2 with TRBJ2-5; 7 bases are shared with TRBD2. Sequenced sample: peripheral blood. CDR3 sequence: CASNGAGEVGETQYF. The DNA of the CDR3 is TGTGCCAGCAACGGGGCGGGAGAGGTCGGAGAGACCCAGTACTTC.